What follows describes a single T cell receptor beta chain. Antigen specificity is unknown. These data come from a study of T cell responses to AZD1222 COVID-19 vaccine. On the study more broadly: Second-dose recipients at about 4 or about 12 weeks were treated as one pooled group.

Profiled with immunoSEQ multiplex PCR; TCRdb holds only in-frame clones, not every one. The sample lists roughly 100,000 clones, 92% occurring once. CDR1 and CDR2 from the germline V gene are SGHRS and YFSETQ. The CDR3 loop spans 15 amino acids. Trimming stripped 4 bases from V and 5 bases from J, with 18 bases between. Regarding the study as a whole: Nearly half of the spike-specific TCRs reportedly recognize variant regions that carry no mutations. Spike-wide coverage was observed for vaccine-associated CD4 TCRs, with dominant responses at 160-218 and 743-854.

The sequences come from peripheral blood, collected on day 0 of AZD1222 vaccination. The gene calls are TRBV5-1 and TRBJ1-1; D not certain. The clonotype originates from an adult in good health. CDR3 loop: CASSPLGVLGTEAFF. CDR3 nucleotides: TGCGCCAGCAGCCCGCTTGGCGTCTTGGGGACTGAAGCTTTCTTT.